Each of the 14 T cell receptor beta chains below was sequenced from the same sample in a study of blood T cells in healthy people across ages. Sample-barcoded 5' priming and a J-beta primer mix drove a second PCR of roughly 7 to 11 cycles. MiXCR, applied by TCRdb to the 5' RACE reads, yields one record per CDR3 protein. The sample includes around 1.1 million distinct CDR3 sequences, 35% to 40% of them seen just once. The sequenced sample was blood. Source of these receptors: a man between 18 and 29 years old in good health.

This clonotype was recorded a few times. The CDR3 here is CSAGDPGTSGLGTQYF. The CDR3 coding sequence is TGCAGTGCAGGAGACCCCGGGACTAGCGGACTAGGTACGCAGTATTTT. The chain joins TRBV20-1 to TRBJ2-3, with 11 bases matching TRBD2. Looked up from germline, CDR1 is DFQATT and CDR2 is SNEGSKA (reference sequence). This CDR3 comprises 16 residues. Losses at the gene ends were 6 bases for V and 8 bases for J; bases not matched to a gene: 16.

This clonotype was seen more than once but under ten times. The V gene is TRBV6-6, the J gene TRBJ1-4, with a possible D match to TRBD1 (6 bases). Germline loops: CDR1 MNHNY, CDR2 SVGAGI (reference sequence). The CDR3 runs 16 residues. Trimming shortened V by 2 bases and J by 5 bases, and 15 bases separated the two germline ends. The CDR3 DNA reads as TGTGCCAGCAGTTACGGAGGGGGGCGGAAGAATGAAAAACTGTTTTTT. This sequence encodes CASSYGGGRKNEKLFF.

The table lists this clonotype with a few counts. This chain connects TRBV6-6 to TRBJ1-5; 10 bases are shared with TRBD1. The V segment lost 7 bases and the J segment 4 bases; nucleotides outside the gene matches: 7. CDR1 is MNHNY and CDR2 is SVGAGI in the germline V gene (reference sequence). The CDR3 is 15 amino acids. The CDR3 here is CASTADRGLNQPQHF. CDR3 bases: TGTGCCAGCACCGCGGACAGGGGGTTGAATCAGCCCCAGCATTTT.

The gene calls are TRBV18 and TRBJ2-3; TRBD1 might be the D (6 bases). The CDR3 runs to 16 residues. Germline lookup yields CDR1 KGHSH and CDR2 LQKENI. The ends were cut back, 3 bases at V and 4 bases at J, with 17 bases in the middle. The CDR3 region is CASSPTGTRRPDTQYF. CDR3 sequence (DNA): TGTGCCAGCTCACCCACAGGGACCCGCCGGCCAGATACGCAGTATTTT.

This sequence joins TRBV2 and TRBJ2-1, with D perhaps matching TRBD1 (5 bases). V lost 6 bases and J 2 bases, leaving 8 bases between the germline ends. This CDR3 is 13 amino acids long. From germline, CDR1 is SNHLY and CDR2 FYNNEI. CDR3 sequence reads: CASRYRTYNEQFF. The CDR3 DNA sequence: TGTGCCAGCAGGTACAGGACCTACAATGAGCAGTTCTTC.

The DNA for the CDR3 is TGTGCCAGCAGTTACGAACAGGGATACAGTGTTTATTCACCCCTCCACTTT. Protein product: CASSYEQGYSVYSPLHF. The chain employs TRBV6-2 or TRBV6-3 and TRBJ1-6, with D tentatively TRBD1 (6 bases). Germline CDR1 is MNHEY and CDR2 is SVGEGT. CDR3 length: 17 amino acids. Trimming cost V 2 bases and J 8 bases, with 19 bases left between them.

The chain combines TRBV28 with TRBJ1-2, with D unresolved. The CDR3 is 14 amino acids. Germline lookup yields CDR1 MDHEN and CDR2 SYDVKM. Trimming shortened V by 6 bases and J by 4 bases, and 15 bases separated the two germline ends. The CDR3 spells CASRRSYPTYGYTF. In DNA form, the CDR3 reads TGTGCCAGCAGGCGATCCTACCCGACCTATGGCTACACCTTC.

In its sample, this clonotype was seen a few times. The rearrangement uses TRBV18 and TRBJ2-2; possibly TRBD1 for D (6 bases). Germline CDR1 and CDR2: KGHSH and LQKENI. The V end was cut by 6 bases, the J end by 2 bases, with 10 bases between. There are 14 residues in the CDR3. The CDR3 loop is CASSWDTNTGELFF. CDR3 nucleotides: TGTGCCAGCTCCTGGGACACAAACACCGGGGAGCTGTTTTTT.

Concerning this clonotype itself: A much more abundant neighbour one base away suggests this may be a read error. This rearrangement joins TRBV6-5 to TRBJ2-3; no clear D gene. The CDR3 is 14 amino acids. Germline-derived CDR1 and CDR2 are MNHEY and SVGAGI. CDR3 DNA sequence: TGTACCAGCAGTTCGCCAACAGGCACAGATACGCAGTATTTT. This codes for CTSSSPTGTDTQYF.

Of note for this clonotype: This could be a read error, since a much larger clone is one nucleotide away. The V gene is TRBV7-2, the J gene TRBJ1-2; 10 bases match TRBD1. CDR3 length: 16 residues. CDR1 is SGHTA, CDR2 FQGNSA, per germline. The CDR3 here is CAGSRTGGSSNYGYTF. The DNA for the CDR3 is TGTGCCGGCAGCCGGACAGGGGGATCTTCTAACTATGGCTACACCTTC.

This clonotype was seen more than once but under ten times. V usage is TRBV20-1 and J usage is TRBJ2-7, with D perhaps matching TRBD1 (5 bases). Deletions cut 5 bases from V and 2 bases from J, with 13 bases between. Per germline, CDR1 DFQATT and CDR2 SNEGSKA (reference sequence). The CDR3 covers 13 residues. Here the CDR3 DNA reads TGCAGTGCTGCCGCAGGGTCGCCCTACGAGCAGTACTTC. As protein: CSAAAGSPYEQYF.

A remark on this clonotype: The junction and the germline gene differ at one end; a read error may be behind it. The rearrangement joins TRBV3-1 to TRBJ1-5; tentatively, D is TRBD1 (6 bases). The CDR3 extends over 17 amino acids. CDR1 and CDR2 (germline): LGHDT, YNNKEL (reference sequence). The CDR3: CACSQETGLGGNQPQHF. CDR3 DNA sequence: TGTGCCTGCAGCCAAGAGACAGGCCTGGGGGGCAATCAGCCCCAGCATTTT.

In this sample, this clonotype turned up a few times. This chain uses TRBV2 with TRBJ1-2; D unclear. This CDR3 has 15 amino acids. The germline V and J ends were trimmed by 6 bases and 4 bases, with 18 bases remaining between them. In germline, CDR1 is SNHLY, CDR2 FYNNEI. CDR3 residues: CASSPSPDVGYGYTF. CDR3 in DNA: TGTGCCAGCAGCCCGAGTCCAGATGTTGGCTATGGCTACACCTTC.

This rearrangement joins TRBV6-5 to TRBJ2-1, with D tentatively TRBD2 (7 bases). Per the germline V gene, CDR1 is MNHEY and CDR2 is SVGAGI. Trimming stripped 2 bases from V and 9 bases from J, with 11 bases between. This CDR3 contains 13 residues. The CDR3 DNA reads as TGTGCCAGCAGTTACGGGGGGGCCGGTGAGCAGTTCTTC. The encoded protein is CASSYGGAGEQFF.